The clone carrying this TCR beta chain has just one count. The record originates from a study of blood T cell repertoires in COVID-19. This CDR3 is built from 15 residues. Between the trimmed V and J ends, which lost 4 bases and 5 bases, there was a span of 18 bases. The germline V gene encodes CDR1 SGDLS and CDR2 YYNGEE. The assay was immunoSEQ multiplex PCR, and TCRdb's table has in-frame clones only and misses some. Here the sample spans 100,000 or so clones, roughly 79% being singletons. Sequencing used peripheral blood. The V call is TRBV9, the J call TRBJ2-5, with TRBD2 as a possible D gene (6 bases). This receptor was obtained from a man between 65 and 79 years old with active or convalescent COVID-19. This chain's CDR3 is CASSPTLAVRETQYF. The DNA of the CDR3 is TGTGCCAGCAGCCCCACCTTAGCGGTGCGGGAGACCCAGTACTTC.